This T cell receptor beta chain was recorded in a study of T cell repertoires in ileal Crohn's disease. After removal of 5 bases from V and 8 bases from J, the junction contained 8 bases not matched to a gene. Germline V gene lookup returns CDR1 SGHNT and CDR2 YENEEA. This CDR3 spans 14 amino acids. Notes on this clone: Its antigen remains unknown.

The time point: inflamed ileum from the surgical specimen. Study observations and caveats: High-frequency clones were more common in sorted CD8 than CD4 cells.

TCRdb's copy holds only in-frame clones and misses some; the assay was immunoSEQ multiplex PCR. The profile shows roughly 6,600 clones, under 85% of them singletons. The sequence derives from an adult with Crohn's disease. The genes are TRBV11-3 and TRBJ2-2, with TRBD2 matching 7 bases. The sample was ileal tissue. DNA for the CDR3: TGTGCCAGCAGCCCCCCCGGGAGGTATGGGGAGCTGTTTTTT. It codes for CASSPPGRYGELFF.